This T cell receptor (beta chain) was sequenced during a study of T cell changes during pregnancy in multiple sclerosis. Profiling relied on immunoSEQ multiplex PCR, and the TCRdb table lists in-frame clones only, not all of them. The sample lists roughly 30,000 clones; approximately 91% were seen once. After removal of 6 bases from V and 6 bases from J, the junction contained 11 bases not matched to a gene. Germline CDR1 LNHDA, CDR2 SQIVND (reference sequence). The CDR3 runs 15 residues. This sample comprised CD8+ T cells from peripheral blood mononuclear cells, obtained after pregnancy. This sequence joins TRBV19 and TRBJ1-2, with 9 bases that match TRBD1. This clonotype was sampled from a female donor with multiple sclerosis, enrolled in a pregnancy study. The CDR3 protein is CASSLPGQGINGYTF. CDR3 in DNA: TGTGCCAGTAGCCTTCCGGGACAGGGAATAAATGGCTACACCTTC.